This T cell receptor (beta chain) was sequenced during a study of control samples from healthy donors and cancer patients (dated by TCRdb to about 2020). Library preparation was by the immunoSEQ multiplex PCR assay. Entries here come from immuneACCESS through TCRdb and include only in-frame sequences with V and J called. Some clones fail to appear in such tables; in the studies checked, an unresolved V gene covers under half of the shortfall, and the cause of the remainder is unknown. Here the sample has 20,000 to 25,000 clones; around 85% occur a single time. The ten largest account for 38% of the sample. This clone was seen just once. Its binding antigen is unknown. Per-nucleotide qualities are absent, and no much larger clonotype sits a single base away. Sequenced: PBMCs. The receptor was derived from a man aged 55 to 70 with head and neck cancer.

At the DNA level, the sequence is TGTGCCAGCAGCTTAGGTCGGGCTGGGGCAGATACGCAGTATTTT. It translates as CASSLGRAGADTQYF. The chain is assembled from TRBV7-9 and TRBJ2-3; the D gene cannot be resolved reliably. CDR1 and CDR2, per the germline V gene (reference sequence), are SEHNR and FQNEAQ. From cysteine to phenylalanine, the CDR3 is 15 amino acids long. The retained sequence is limited to the CDR3, 45 bases, with the frame set at the first base. The trim is 1 base for V and 4 bases for J, with a gap of 12 bases between the germline ends.